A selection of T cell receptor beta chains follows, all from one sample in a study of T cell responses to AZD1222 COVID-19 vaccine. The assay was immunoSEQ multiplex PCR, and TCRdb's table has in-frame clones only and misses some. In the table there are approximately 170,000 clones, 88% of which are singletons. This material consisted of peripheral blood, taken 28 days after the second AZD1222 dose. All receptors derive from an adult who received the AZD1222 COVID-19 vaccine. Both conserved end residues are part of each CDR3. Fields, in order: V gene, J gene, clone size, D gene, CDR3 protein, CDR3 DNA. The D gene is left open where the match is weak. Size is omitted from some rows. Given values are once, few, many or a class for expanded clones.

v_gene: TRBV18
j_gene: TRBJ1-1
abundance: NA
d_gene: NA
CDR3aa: CASSPLGMNTEAFF
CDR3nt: TGTGCCAGCTCACCATTAGGAATGAACACTGAAGCTTTCTTT

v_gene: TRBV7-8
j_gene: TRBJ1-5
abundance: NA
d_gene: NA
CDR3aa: CASSPRISYQPQHF
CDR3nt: TGTGCCAGCAGCCCCAGGATTTCCTATCAGCCCCAGCATTTT

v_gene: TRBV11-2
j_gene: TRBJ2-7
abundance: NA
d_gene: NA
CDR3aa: CASSLVITMGPSDEQYF
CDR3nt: TGTGCCAGCAGCTTAGTAATAACTATGGGACCTAGTGACGAGCAGTACTTC

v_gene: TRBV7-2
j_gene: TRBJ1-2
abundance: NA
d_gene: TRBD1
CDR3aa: CASSFGQGPYSGYTF
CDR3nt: TGTGCCAGCAGCTTTGGACAGGGGCCGTACAGCGGCTACACCTTC

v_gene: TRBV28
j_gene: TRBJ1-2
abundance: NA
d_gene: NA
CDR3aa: CASSLGQYGYTF
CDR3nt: TGTGCCAGCAGTCTGGGCCAATATGGCTACACCTTC

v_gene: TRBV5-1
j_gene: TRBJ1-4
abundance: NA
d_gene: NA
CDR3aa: CASSSGTNEKLFF
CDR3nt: TGCGCCAGCAGTTCGGGGACTAATGAAAAACTGTTTTTT

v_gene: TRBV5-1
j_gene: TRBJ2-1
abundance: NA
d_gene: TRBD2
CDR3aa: CASSLEGTSFNEQFF
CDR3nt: TGCGCCAGCAGCTTGGAGGGGACTAGCTTCAATGAGCAGTTCTTC

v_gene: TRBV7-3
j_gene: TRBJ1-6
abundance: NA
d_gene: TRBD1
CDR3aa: CASSLNPGQNSPLHF
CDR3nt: TGTGCCAGCAGCTTAAATCCGGGACAGAATTCACCCCTCCACTTT

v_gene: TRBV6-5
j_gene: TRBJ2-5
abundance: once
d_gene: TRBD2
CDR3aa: CASSHLTSGGETQYF
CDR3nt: TGTGCCAGCAGTCACCTGACTAGCGGGGGTGAGACCCAGTACTTC

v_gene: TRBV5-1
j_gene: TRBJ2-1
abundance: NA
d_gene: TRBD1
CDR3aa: CASTRTGGAYNEQFF
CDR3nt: TGCGCCAGCACCCGGACAGGTGGCGCCTACAATGAGCAGTTCTTC

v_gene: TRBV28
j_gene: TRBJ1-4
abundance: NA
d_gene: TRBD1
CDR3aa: CASSPPGQGNEKLFF
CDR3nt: TGTGCCAGCAGTCCCCCGGGACAGGGGAACGAAAAACTGTTTTTT

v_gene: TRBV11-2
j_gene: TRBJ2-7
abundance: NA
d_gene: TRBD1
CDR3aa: CASSPSPTGGHEQYF
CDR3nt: TGTGCCAGCAGCCCATCCCCGACAGGGGGCCACGAGCAGTACTTC

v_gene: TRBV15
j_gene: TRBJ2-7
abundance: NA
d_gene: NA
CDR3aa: CATSRDVTAAEQYF
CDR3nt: TGTGCCACCAGCAGAGATGTCACAGCCGCCGAGCAGTACTTC

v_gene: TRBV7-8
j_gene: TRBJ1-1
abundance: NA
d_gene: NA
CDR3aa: CASSLAQWVTEAFF
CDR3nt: TGTGCCAGCAGCTTAGCTCAGTGGGTCACTGAAGCTTTCTTT

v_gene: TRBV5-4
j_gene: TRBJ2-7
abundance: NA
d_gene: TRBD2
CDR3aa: CASSPTSGGSAYEQYF
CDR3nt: TGTGCCAGCAGCCCTACTAGCGGGGGATCCGCCTACGAGCAGTACTTC

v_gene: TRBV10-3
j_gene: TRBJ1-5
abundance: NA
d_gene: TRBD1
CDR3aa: CAIRDREGDNQPQHF
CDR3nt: TGTGCCATCAGGGACAGGGAGGGGGACAATCAGCCCCAGCATTTT

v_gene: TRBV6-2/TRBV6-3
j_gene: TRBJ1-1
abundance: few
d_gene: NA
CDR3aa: CASSFTGIATEAFF
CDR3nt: TGTGCCAGCAGTTTCACAGGGATCGCCACTGAAGCTTTCTTT

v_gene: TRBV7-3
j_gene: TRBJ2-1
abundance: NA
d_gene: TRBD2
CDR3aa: CASSPQRGGGNEQFF
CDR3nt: TGTGCCAGCAGCCCCCAGCGGGGGGGAGGAAATGAGCAGTTCTTC

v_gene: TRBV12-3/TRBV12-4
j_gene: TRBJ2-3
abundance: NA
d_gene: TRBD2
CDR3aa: CASKTSGDTQYF
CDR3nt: TGTGCCAGCAAGACTAGCGGGGATACGCAGTATTTT

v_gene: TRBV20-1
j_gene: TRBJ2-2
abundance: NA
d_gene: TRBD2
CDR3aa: CSASSGGAFTGELFF
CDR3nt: TGCAGTGCTAGTAGCGGGGGGGCCTTCACCGGGGAGCTGTTTTTT

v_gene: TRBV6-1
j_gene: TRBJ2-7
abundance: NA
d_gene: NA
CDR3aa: CASSEVGGRTYEQYF
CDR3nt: TGTGCCAGCAGTGAAGTAGGCGGACGCACCTACGAGCAGTACTTC

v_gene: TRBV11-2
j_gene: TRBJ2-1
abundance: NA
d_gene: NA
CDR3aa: CASSILNNEQFF
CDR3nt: TGTGCCAGCAGCATCCTGAACAATGAGCAGTTCTTC

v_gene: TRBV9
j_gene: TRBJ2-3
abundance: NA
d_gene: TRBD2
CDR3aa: CASSVGLADTDTQYF
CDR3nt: TGTGCCAGCAGCGTCGGACTAGCGGATACAGATACGCAGTATTTT

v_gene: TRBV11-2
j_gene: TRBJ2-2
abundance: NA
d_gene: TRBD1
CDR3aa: CASSPRTGSTGELFF
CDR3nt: TGTGCCAGCAGCCCCCGGACAGGGAGCACCGGGGAGCTGTTTTTT

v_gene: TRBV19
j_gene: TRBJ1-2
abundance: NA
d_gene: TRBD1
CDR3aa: CASRFDREGNGYTF
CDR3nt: TGTGCCAGCCGCTTCGACAGGGAAGGAAATGGCTACACCTTC

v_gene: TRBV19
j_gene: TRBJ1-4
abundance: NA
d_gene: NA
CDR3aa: CASRQTGRNEKLFF
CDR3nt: TGTGCCAGTAGACAGACAGGTCGTAATGAAAAACTGTTTTTT

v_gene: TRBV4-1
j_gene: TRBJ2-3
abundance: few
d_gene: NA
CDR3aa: CASTGPGTDTQYF
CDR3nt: TGCGCCAGCACGGGCCCTGGCACAGATACGCAGTATTTT

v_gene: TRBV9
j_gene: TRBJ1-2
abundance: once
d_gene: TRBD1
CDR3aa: CASSVRQGGALNYGYTF
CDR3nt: TGTGCCAGCAGCGTTCGACAGGGGGGAGCCCTTAACTATGGCTACACCTTC

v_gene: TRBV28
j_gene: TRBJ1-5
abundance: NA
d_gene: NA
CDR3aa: CASKSGSQPQHF
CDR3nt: TGTGCCAGCAAAAGCGGAAGTCAGCCCCAGCATTTT

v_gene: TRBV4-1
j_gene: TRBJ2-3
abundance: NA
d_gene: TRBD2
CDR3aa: CASSQEWGLAGVIDTQYF
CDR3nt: TGCGCCAGCAGCCAAGAATGGGGACTAGCGGGGGTGATAGATACGCAGTATTTT

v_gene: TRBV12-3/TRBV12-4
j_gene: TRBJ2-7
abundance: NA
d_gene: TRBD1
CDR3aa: CASSPPGGEEQYF
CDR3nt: TGTGCCAGCAGTCCGCCAGGGGGAGAGGAGCAGTACTTC

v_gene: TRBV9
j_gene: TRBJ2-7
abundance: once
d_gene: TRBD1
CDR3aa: CASSVGPNRGDEQYF
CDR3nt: TGTGCCAGCAGCGTCGGCCCAAACAGGGGAGACGAGCAGTACTTC

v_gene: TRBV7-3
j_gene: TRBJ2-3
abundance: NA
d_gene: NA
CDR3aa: CASSRTASYTDTQYF
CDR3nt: TGTGCCAGCAGCCGGACTGCCTCTTACACAGATACGCAGTATTTT

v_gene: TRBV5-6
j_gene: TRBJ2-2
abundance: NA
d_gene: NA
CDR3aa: CASSPERGPNTGELFF
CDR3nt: TGTGCCAGCAGCCCCGAGAGGGGCCCGAACACCGGGGAGCTGTTTTTT

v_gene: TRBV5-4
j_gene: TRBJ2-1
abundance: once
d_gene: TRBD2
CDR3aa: CASSRGGGEQFF
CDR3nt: TGTGCCAGCAGCCGCGGGGGGGGTGAGCAGTTCTTC

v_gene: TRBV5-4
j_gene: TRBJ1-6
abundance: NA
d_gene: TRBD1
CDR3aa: CASSLVTGDNSPLHF
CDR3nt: TGTGCCAGCAGCTTGGTGACAGGGGATAATTCACCCCTCCACTTT

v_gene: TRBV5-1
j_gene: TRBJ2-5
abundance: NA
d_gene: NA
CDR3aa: CASSLGVGSIETQYF
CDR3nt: TGCGCCAGCAGCTTGGGGGTTGGTAGCATTGAGACCCAGTACTTC

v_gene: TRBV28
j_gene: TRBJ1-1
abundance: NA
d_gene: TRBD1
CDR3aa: CASSFLGGAQTEAFF
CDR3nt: TGTGCCAGCAGTTTTTTAGGGGGCGCCCAGACTGAAGCTTTCTTT

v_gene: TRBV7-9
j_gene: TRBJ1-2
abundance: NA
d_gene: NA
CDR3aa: CASSLAGVGYGYTF
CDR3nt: TGTGCCAGCAGCTTAGCAGGGGTCGGCTATGGCTACACCTTC

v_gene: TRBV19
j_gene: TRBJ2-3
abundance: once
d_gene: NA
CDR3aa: CASCRGDIRTDTQYF
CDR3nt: TGTGCCAGTTGCAGGGGGGACATCCGCACAGATACGCAGTATTTT

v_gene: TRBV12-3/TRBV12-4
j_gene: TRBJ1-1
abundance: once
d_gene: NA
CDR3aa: CASSFLTEAFF
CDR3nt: TGTGCCAGCAGTTTTTTGACTGAAGCTTTCTTT